This is a list of T cell receptor beta chains from one sample in a study of Ad26.COV2.S vaccination and SARS-CoV-2 variants. Libraries were prepared by immunoSEQ multiplex PCR; TCRdb keeps only in-frame clonotypes and omits some of them. There are about 350,000 clones in the sample; approximately 90% occur only once, and about 6.4% lies in the top ten. Specimen: peripheral blood, collected in a trial of Ad26.COV2.S vaccine versus placebo. The receptors here all came from a person aged 18-65 years who received the Ad26.COV2.S COVID-19 vaccine or a placebo. Each CDR3 is given with its conserved first and last residue. The D gene is left open where the match is weak. Part of the rows lack a size; the others show once, few, many or a class for expanded clones.

V	D	size	J	CDR3	DNA
TRBV5-1	-	-	TRBJ2-3	CASSQRRASWDPDTQYF	TGCGCCAGCAGCCAGCGTCGGGCGTCATGGGACCCAGATACGCAGTATTTT
TRBV7-9	-	-	TRBJ2-2	CASSLGTRPTGELFF	TGTGCCAGCAGCTTAGGCACTCGGCCCACCGGGGAGCTGTTTTTT
TRBV5-4	-	once	TRBJ2-7	CASSRDSYEQYF	TGTGCCAGCTCAAGGGATTCCTACGAGCAGTACTTC
TRBV9	TRBD1	once	TRBJ2-4	CASSVAGQGVAKNIQYF	TGTGCCAGCAGCGTAGCGGGACAGGGGGTGGCCAAAAACATTCAGTACTTC
TRBV3-1/TRBV3-2	TRBD2	-	TRBJ2-3	CASSQGASGRIDTQYF	TGTGCCAGCAGCCAAGGGGCTAGCGGGAGAATAGATACGCAGTATTTT
TRBV4-2	-	once	TRBJ2-7	CASSQGSIGSYEQYF	TGTGCCAGCAGCCAAGGCAGTATCGGGAGCTACGAGCAGTACTTC
TRBV19	-	-	TRBJ2-5	CASSITITRQETQYF	TGTGCCAGTAGTATCACAATAACAAGGCAAGAGACCCAGTACTTC
TRBV7-2	TRBD1	once	TRBJ1-6	CASSSPGGRGNSPLHF	TGTGCCAGCAGCAGCCCAGGGGGAAGAGGTAATTCACCCCTCCACTTT
TRBV7-2	-	-	TRBJ2-1	CASSLLGGGSYNEQFF	TGTGCCAGCAGCTTATTGGGCGGAGGCTCCTACAATGAGCAGTTCTTC
TRBV28	TRBD2	-	TRBJ2-7	CASSANGAGVIGTYEQYF	TGTGCCAGCAGTGCTAACGGGGCGGGAGTAATTGGAACCTACGAGCAGTACTTC
TRBV30	-	-	TRBJ1-3	CAWSQGSGNTIYF	TGTGCCTGGAGTCAAGGCTCTGGAAACACCATATATTTT
TRBV28	-	-	TRBJ1-5	CASSLLSLGEGNQPQHF	TGTGCCAGCAGTTTACTATCCTTGGGTGAGGGCAATCAGCCCCAGCATTTT
TRBV7-3	TRBD1	few	TRBJ1-5	CASSSTGEVFEPQHF	TGTGCCAGCAGCTCGACAGGGGAGGTTTTTGAGCCCCAGCATTTT
TRBV19	-	-	TRBJ2-2	CATTKRKMNTGELFF	TGTGCCACCACAAAAAGGAAGATGAACACCGGGGAGCTGTTTTTT
TRBV7-2	-	once	TRBJ2-5	CASSLIYPLGTQYF	TGTGCCAGCAGCTTGATTTACCCCCTGGGGACCCAGTACTTC
TRBV18	-	-	TRBJ2-1	CASSGSSSYNEQFF	TGTGCCAGCTCCGGGTCCAGCTCCTACAATGAGCAGTTCTTC
TRBV4-3	TRBD2	-	TRBJ2-1	CASSQVVSGSSTYNEQFF	TGCGCCAGCAGCCAAGTCGTTAGCGGGAGTTCCACCTACAATGAGCAGTTCTTC